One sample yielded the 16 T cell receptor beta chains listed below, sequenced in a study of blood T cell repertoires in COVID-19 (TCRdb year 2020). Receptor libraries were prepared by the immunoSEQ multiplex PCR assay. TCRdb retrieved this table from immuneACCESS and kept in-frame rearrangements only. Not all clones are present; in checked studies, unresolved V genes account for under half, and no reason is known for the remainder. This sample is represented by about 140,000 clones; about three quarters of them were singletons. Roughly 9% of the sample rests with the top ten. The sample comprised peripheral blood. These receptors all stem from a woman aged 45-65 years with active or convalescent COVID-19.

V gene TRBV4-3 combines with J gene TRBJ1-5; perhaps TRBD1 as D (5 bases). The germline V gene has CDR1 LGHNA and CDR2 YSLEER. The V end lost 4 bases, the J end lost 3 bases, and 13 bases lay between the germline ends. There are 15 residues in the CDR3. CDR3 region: CASSPGEGHNQPQHF. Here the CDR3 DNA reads TGCGCCAGCAGCCCGGGGGAGGGGCACAATCAGCCCCAGCATTTT.

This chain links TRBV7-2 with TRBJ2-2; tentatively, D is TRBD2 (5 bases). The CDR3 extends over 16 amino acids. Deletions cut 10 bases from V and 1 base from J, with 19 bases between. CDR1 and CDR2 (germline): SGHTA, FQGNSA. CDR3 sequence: CATIRRSEQNTGELFF. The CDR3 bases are TGTGCCACCATAAGACGTAGCGAACAGAACACCGGGGAGCTGTTTTTT.

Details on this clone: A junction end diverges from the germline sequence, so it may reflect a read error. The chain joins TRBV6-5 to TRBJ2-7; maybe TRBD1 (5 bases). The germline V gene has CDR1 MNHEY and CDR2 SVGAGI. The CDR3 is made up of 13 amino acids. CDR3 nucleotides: TGTGCCAGTAGCAAGGGAATTAAACGAAAGGGGCACTTC. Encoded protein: CASSKGIKRKGHF.

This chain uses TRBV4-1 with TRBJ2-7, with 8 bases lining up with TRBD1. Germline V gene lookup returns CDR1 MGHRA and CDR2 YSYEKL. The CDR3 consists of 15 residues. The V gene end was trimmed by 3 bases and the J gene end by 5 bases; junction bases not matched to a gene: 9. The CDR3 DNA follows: TGCGCCAGCAGCCAGGACAGGGACAGGATCCACGAGCAGTACTTC. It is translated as CASSQDRDRIHEQYF.

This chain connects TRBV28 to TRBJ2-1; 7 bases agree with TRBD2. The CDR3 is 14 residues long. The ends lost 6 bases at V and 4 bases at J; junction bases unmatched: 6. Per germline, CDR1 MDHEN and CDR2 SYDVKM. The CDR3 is CASSVAGIYNEQFF. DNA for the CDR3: TGTGCCAGCAGCGTAGCGGGCATATACAATGAGCAGTTCTTC.

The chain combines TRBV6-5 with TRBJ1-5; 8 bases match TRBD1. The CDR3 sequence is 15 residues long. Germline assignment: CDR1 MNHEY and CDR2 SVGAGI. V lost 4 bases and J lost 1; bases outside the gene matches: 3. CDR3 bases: TGTGCCAGCAGTTCTCGACAGGGGAGCAATCAGCCCCAGCATTTT. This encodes CASSSRQGSNQPQHF.

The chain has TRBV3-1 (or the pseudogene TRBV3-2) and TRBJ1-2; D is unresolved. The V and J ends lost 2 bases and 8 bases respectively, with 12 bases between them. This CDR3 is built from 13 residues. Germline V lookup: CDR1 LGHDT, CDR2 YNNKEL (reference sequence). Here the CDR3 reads CASSQTSWEGYTF. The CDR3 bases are TGTGCCAGCAGCCAAACATCTTGGGAGGGCTACACCTTC.

CDR3 nucleotides: TGTGCCAGCACCGCGTCGGGCAGGGCCAGCTCCTATAATTCACCCCTCCACTTT. Translated, it gives CASTASGRASSYNSPLHF. V and J are TRBV19 and TRBJ1-6; a weak D match, TRBD1 (5 bases). Germline CDR1 LNHDA, CDR2 SQIVND (reference sequence). Trimming left V 9 bases short and J 0 bases short, with 21 bases between. The CDR3 is made up of 18 amino acids.

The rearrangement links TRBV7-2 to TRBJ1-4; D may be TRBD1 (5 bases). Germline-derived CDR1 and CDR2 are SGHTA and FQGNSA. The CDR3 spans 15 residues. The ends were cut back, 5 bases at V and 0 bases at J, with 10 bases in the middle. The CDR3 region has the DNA TGTGCCAGCAGCGTATCAGGGCCAACTAATGAAAAACTGTTTTTT. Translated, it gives CASSVSGPTNEKLFF. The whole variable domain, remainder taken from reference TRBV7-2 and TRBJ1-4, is GAGVSQSPSNKVTEKGKDVELRCDPISGHTALYWYRQSLGQGLEFLIYFQGNSAPDKSGLPSDRFSAERTGGSVSTLTIQRTQQEDSAVYLCASSVSGPTNEKLFFGSGTQLSVL.

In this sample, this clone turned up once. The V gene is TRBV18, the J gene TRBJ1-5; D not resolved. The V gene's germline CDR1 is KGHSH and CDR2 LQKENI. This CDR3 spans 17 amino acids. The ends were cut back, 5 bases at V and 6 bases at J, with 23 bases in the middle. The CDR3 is CASSDPRVPSGGQPQHF. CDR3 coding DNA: TGTGCCAGCTCAGACCCCCGGGTCCCCTCTGGAGGTCAGCCCCAGCATTTT. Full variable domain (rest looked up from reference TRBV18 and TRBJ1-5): NAGVMQNPRHLVRRRGQEARLRCSPMKGHSHVYWYRQLPEEGLKFMVYLQKENIIDESGMPKERFSAEFPKEGPSILRIQQVVRGDSAAYFCASSDPRVPSGGQPQHFGDGTRLSIL.

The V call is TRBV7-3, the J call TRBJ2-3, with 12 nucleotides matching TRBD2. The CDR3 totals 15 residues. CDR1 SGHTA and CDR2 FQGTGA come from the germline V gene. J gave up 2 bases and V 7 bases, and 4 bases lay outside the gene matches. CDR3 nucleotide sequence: TGTGCCAGCACCCTAGCGGGAGGGATCACAGATACGCAGTATTTT. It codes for CASTLAGGITDTQYF.

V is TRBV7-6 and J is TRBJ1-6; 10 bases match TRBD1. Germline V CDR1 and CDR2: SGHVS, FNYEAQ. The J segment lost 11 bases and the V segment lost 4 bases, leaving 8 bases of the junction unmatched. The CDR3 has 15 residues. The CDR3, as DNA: TGTGCCAGCAGCTCGACAGGGGGCACAGGGCCACCCCTCCACTTT. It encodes CASSSTGGTGPPLHF.

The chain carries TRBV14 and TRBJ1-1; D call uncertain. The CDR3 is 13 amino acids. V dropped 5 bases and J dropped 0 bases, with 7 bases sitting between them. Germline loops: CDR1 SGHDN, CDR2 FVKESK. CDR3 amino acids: CASSLGLNTEAFF. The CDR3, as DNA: TGTGCCAGCAGCTTGGGCCTGAACACTGAAGCTTTCTTT.

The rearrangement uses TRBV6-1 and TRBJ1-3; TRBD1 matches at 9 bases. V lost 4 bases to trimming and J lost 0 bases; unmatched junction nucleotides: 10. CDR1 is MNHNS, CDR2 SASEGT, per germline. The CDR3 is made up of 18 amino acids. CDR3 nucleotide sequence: TGTGCCAGCAGTGCAGGCGGGACAGGGCACATCTCTGGAAACACCATATATTTT. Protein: CASSAGGTGHISGNTIYF.

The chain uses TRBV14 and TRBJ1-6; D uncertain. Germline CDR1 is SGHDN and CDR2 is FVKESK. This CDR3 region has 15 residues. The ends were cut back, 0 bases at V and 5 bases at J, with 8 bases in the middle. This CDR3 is CASSQEFVDNSPLHF. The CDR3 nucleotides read TGTGCCAGCAGCCAAGAATTCGTCGATAATTCACCCCTCCACTTT.

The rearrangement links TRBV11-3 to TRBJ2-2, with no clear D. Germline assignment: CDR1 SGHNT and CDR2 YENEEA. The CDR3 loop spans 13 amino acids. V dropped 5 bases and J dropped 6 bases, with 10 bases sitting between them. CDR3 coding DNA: TGTGCCAGCAGCCCGGAGACGGCCGGGGAGCTGTTTTTT. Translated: CASSPETAGELFF.